Included here is one TCR beta chain sequence, with context. There are 13 residues in the CDR3. Germline CDR1 is SQVTM and CDR2 is ANQGSEA. V was cut by 3 bases and J by 0 bases, with 8 bases left in between. Assay used: immunoSEQ multiplex PCR; TCRdb lists only in-frame clones, some missing. The data hold some 130,000 clones, with around 90% observed a single time. The data were obtained in a study of T cell responses to AZD1222 COVID-19 vaccine. The chain couples TRBV29-1 to TRBJ1-2; D is unclear. Sequences were derived from peripheral blood, sampled on day 0 of AZD1222 vaccination. The receptor's source is an adult in good health. The CDR3 bases are TGCAGCGTTGACCGGGAGACTAACTATGGCTACACCTTC. It is translated as CSVDRETNYGYTF.